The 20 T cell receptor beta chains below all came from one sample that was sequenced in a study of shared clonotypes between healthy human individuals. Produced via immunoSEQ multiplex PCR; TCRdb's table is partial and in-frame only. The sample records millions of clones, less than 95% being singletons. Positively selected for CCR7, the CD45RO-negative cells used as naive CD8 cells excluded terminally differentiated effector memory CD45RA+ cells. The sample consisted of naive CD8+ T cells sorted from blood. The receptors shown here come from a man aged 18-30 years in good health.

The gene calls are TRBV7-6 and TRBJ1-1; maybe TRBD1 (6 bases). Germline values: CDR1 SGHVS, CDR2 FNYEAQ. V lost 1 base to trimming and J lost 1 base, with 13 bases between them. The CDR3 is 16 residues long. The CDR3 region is CASSLEQGGGNTEAFF. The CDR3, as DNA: TGTGCCAGCAGCTTAGAACAGGGTGGGGGGAACACTGAAGCTTTCTTT.

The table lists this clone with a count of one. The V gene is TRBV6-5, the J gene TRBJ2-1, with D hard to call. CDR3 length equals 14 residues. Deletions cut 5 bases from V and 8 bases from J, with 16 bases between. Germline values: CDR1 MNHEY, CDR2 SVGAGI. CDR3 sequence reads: CASSENPRGHEQFF. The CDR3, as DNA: TGTGCCAGCAGTGAAAACCCCCGAGGCCATGAGCAGTTCTTC.

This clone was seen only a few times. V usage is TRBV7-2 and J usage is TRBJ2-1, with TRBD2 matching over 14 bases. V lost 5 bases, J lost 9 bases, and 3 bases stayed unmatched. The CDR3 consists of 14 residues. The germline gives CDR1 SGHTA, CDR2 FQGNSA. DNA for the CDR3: TGTGCCAGCAGCACGGGACTAGCGGGAGCTGAGCAGTTCTTC. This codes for CASSTGLAGAEQFF.

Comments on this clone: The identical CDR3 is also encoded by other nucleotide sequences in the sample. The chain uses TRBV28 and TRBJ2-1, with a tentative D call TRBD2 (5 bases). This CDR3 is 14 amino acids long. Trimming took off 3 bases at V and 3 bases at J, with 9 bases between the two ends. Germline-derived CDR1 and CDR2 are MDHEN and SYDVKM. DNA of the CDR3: TGTGCCAGCAGTTTCGCCGGGGACTACAATGAGCAGTTCTTC. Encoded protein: CASSFAGDYNEQFF.

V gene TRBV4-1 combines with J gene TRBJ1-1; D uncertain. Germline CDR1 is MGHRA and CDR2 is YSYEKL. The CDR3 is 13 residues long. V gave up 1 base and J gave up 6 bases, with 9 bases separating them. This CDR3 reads CASSQVAGPEAFF. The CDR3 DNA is TGCGCCAGCAGCCAAGTAGCAGGTCCTGAAGCTTTCTTT.

CDR3 sequence (DNA): TGTGCCAGCCGGTATTCTATTACCTACGAGCAGTACTTC. This encodes CASRYSITYEQYF. The rearrangement links TRBV6-6 to TRBJ2-7; D ambiguous. Trimming stripped 8 bases from V and 2 bases from J, with 13 bases between. CDR3 length equals 13 residues. Germline V gives CDR1 MNHNY, CDR2 SVGAGI (reference sequence).

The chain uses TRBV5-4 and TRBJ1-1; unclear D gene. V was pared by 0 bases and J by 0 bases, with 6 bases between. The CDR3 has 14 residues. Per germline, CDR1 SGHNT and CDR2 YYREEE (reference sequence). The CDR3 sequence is CASSLEGMNTEAFF. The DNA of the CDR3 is TGTGCCAGCAGCTTGGAGGGCATGAACACTGAAGCTTTCTTT.

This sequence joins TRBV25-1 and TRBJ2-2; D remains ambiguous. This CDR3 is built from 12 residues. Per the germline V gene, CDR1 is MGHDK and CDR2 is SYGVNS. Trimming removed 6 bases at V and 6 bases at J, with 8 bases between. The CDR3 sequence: CASRGLAGELFF. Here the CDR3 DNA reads TGTGCCAGCAGAGGTTTGGCCGGGGAGCTGTTTTTT.

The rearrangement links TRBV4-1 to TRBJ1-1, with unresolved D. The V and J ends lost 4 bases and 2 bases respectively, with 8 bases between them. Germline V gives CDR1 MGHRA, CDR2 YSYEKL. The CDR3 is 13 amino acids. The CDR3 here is CASSRGRNTEAFF. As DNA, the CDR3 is TGCGCCAGCAGCCGAGGGCGAAACACTGAAGCTTTCTTT.

Here the CDR3 DNA reads TGTGCCAGCAGTTGGGGACACAGAGCAAGCACAGATACGCAGTATTTT. Translating gives CASSWGHRASTDTQYF. This chain links TRBV6-5 with TRBJ2-3; D is possibly TRBD1 (6 bases). Germline values: CDR1 MNHEY, CDR2 SVGAGI. This CDR3 region has 16 residues. V lost 4 bases to trimming and J lost 0 bases, with 14 bases between them.

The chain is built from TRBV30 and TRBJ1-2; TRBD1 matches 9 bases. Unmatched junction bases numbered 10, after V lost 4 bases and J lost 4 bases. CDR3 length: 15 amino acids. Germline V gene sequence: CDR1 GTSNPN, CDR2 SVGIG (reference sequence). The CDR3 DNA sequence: TGTGCCTGGACCCCGTGGGGACAGGGATTCTATGGCTACACCTTC. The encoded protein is CAWTPWGQGFYGYTF. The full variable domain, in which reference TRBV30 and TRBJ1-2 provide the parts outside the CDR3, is SQTIHQWPATLVQPVGSPLSLECTVEGTSNPNLYWYRQAAGRGLQLLFYSVGIGQISSEVPQNLSASRPQDRQFILSSKKLLLSDSGFYLCAWTPWGQGFYGYTFGSGTRLTVV.

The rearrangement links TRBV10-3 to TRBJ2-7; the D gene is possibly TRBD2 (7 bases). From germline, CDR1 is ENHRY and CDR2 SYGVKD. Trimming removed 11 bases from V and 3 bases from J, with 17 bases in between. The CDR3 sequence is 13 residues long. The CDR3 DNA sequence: TGTGCCTCCCGGGGGGCAGGGGTCTACGAGCAGTACTTC. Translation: CASRGAGVYEQYF.

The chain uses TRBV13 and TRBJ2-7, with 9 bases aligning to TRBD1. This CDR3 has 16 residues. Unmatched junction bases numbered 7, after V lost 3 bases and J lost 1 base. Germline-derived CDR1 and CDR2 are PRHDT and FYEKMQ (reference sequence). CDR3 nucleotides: TGTGCCAGCAGCTTTTCGCTCGGGACAGGGTCCTACGAGCAGTACTTC. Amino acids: CASSFSLGTGSYEQYF.

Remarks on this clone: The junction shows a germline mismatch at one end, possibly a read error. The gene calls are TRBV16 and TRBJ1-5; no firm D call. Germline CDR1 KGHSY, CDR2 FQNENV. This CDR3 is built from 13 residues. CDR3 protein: CASSPSLNRPQHF. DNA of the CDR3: TGTGCCAGCAGCCCTAGCCTCAATCGGCCCCAGCATTTT.

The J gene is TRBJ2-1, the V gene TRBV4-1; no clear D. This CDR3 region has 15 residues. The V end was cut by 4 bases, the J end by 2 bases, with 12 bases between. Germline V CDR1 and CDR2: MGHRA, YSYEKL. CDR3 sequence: CASSLFKQAYNEQFF. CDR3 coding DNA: TGCGCCAGCAGCCTTTTCAAACAAGCCTACAATGAGCAGTTCTTC.

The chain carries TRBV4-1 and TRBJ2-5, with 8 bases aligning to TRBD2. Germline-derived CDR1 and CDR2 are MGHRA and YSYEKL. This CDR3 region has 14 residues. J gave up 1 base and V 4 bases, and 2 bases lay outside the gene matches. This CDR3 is CASSPSGGQETQYF. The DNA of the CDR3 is TGCGCCAGCAGCCCCAGCGGGGGCCAAGAGACCCAGTACTTC.

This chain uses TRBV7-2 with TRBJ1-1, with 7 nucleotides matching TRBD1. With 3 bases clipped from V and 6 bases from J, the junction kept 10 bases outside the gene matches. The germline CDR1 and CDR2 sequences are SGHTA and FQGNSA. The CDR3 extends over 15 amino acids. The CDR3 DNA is TGTGCCAGCAGCTTCCTCCAGACAGGGATTGCTGAAGCTTTCTTT. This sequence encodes CASSFLQTGIAEAFF.

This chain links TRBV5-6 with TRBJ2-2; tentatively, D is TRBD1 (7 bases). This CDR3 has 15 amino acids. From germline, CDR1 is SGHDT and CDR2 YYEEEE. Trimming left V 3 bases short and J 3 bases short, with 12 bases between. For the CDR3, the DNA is TGTGCCAGCAGCTCCCTCAGGGGGGACACCGGGGAGCTGTTTTTT. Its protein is CASSSLRGDTGELFF.

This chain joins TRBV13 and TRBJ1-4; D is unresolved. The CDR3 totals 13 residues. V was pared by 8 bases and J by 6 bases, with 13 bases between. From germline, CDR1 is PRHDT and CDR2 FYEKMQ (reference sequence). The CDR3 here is CASSSKPDEKLFF. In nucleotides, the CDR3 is TGTGCCAGCTCCTCTAAGCCGGATGAAAAACTGTTTTTT.

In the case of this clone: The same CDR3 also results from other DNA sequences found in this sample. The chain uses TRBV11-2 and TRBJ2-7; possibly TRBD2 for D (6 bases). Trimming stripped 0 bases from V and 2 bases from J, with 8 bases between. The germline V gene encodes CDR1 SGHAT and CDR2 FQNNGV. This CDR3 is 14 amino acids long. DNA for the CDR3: TGTGCCAGCAGCTTAGAACCGGGAGCCTACGAGCAGTACTTC. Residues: CASSLEPGAYEQYF.